This is a list of T cell receptor beta chains from one sample in a study of blood T cell repertoires in COVID-19. Clones were read by immunoSEQ multiplex PCR, and TCRdb kept only the in-frame ones, dropping some. The sample records roughly 100,000 clones, 80% to 90% being singletons. Specimen: peripheral blood. These receptors originate from a human donor in a cohort sampled during active COVID-19. Both conserved end residues are part of each CDR3. A D gene is named only where the DNA matches it firmly. The listing skips clone size in some rows; elsewhere it reads once, few, many or a size class.

TRBJ2-1,once,TRBV12-3/TRBV12-4,NA,CASSFQGNEQFF,TGTGCCAGCAGTTTTCAGGGCAATGAGCAGTTCTTC
TRBJ2-1,NA,TRBV9,TRBD1,CASSFNPGQGGGSYNEQFF,TGTGCCAGCAGCTTCAACCCGGGACAGGGAGGGGGATCCTACAATGAGCAGTTCTTC
TRBJ2-5,NA,TRBV6-1,TRBD1,CASSEPLGQGTGETQYF,TGTGCCAGCAGTGAACCTCTTGGACAGGGGACAGGAGAGACCCAGTACTTC
TRBJ1-1,NA,TRBV11-2,NA,CASSTAFGSTEAFF,TGTGCCAGCAGCACCGCTTTTGGCAGCACTGAAGCTTTCTTT
TRBJ2-2,NA,TRBV18,TRBD2,CASSPGGLAANTGELFF,TGTGCCAGCTCGCCAGGGGGACTAGCGGCAAACACCGGGGAGCTGTTTTTT
TRBJ2-2,NA,TRBV9,NA,CVSSLREPGELFF,TGTGTCAGCAGCCTTAGGGAGCCCGGGGAGCTGTTTTTT
TRBJ1-1,once,TRBV6-5,NA,CASTLDRPNTEAFF,TGTGCCAGCACCCTAGACAGGCCAAACACTGAAGCTTTCTTT
TRBJ2-4,NA,TRBV15,TRBD2,CATRKIAGGENIQYF,TGTGCCACCAGGAAGATAGCGGGAGGGGAAAACATTCAGTACTTC
TRBJ2-3,once,TRBV10-3,TRBD1,CAISVGGTGDTDTQYF,TGTGCCATCAGTGTTGGAGGGACAGGGGACACAGATACGCAGTATTTT
TRBJ2-2,NA,TRBV15,NA,CATSGREGELFF,TGTGCCACCAGCGGACGGGAAGGGGAGCTGTTTTTT
TRBJ2-1,NA,TRBV6-5,NA,CASSYAGVSYNEQFF,TGTGCCAGCAGTTACGCCGGAGTCTCCTACAATGAGCAGTTCTTC
TRBJ2-2,once,TRBV5-1,NA,CASSLGHDTGELFF,TGCGCCAGCAGCTTGGGACACGATACCGGGGAGCTGTTTTTT
TRBJ2-2,NA,TRBV21-1,NA,CASSDDRILTPNTGELFF,TGTGCCAGCTCCGACGACAGGATCCTCACCCCGAACACCGGGGAGCTGTTTTTT
TRBJ2-5,NA,TRBV18,TRBD1,CASSPGQFQETQYF,TGTGCCAGCTCACCGGGACAGTTCCAAGAGACCCAGTACTTC
TRBJ2-1,NA,TRBV2,TRBD2,CASGLAAYNEQFF,TGTGCCAGCGGCCTAGCGGCATACAATGAGCAGTTCTTC
TRBJ2-5,NA,TRBV5-1,NA,CASSLSTGGETQYF,TGCGCCAGCAGCCTCAGTACCGGGGGAGAGACCCAGTACTTC
TRBJ1-1,NA,TRBV7-2,NA,CASSPGALDEAFF,TGTGCCAGCAGCCCAGGGGCTTTGGATGAAGCTTTCTTT
TRBJ2-7,NA,TRBV7-9,TRBD1,CASSSSGGSYEQYF,TGTGCCAGCAGCTCATCAGGGGGCAGCTACGAGCAGTACTTC
TRBJ1-5,once,TRBV4-2,TRBD1,CASSQIGQGDQPQHF,TGTGCCAGCAGCCAAATAGGACAGGGGGATCAGCCCCAGCATTTT
TRBJ2-7,NA,TRBV3-1/TRBV3-2,NA,CASSGRGSYEQYF,TGTGCCAGCAGCGGTCGAGGGTCCTACGAGCAGTACTTC
TRBJ1-3,NA,TRBV30,NA,CAWSLSGGAGNTIYF,TGTGCCTGGAGTTTGAGTGGGGGGGCTGGAAACACCATATATTTT
TRBJ2-2,NA,TRBV7-6,NA,CASSPLSEGLANTGELFF,TGTGCCAGCAGCCCCCTTAGCGAGGGACTTGCAAACACCGGGGAGCTGTTTTTT
TRBJ1-1,many,TRBV7-3,TRBD1,CASKLTGADTEAFF,TGTGCCAGCAAGCTGACAGGGGCAGACACTGAAGCTTTCTTT
TRBJ2-7,NA,TRBV24-1,TRBD2,CATSDPPSGSSYEQYF,TGTGCCACCAGTGACCCCCCTAGCGGGAGCTCCTACGAGCAGTACTTC
TRBJ2-1,NA,TRBV5-4,TRBD1,CASSLDRDREYNEQFF,TGTGCCAGCAGCTTGGACCGGGACAGGGAATACAATGAGCAGTTCTTC
TRBJ2-5,NA,TRBV7-9,TRBD1,CASSFPRQGSQYRTQYF,TGTGCCAGCAGCTTCCCTAGACAGGGCTCTCAATATCGGACCCAGTACTTC
TRBJ1-1,NA,TRBV10-3,NA,CAISELGTSEAFF,TGTGCCATCAGTGAGTTAGGGACATCTGAAGCTTTCTTT
TRBJ2-2,NA,TRBV7-3,NA,CASSHSGSNTGELFF,TGTGCCAGCAGCCATAGCGGATCGAACACCGGGGAGCTGTTTTTT
TRBJ1-1,few,TRBV7-9,TRBD1,CASSLGQGVGEAFF,TGTGCCAGCAGCTTAGGACAGGGGGTGGGTGAAGCTTTCTTT
TRBJ2-7,NA,TRBV6-5,TRBD2,CASSQSSGSGYEQYF,TGTGCCAGCAGTCAATCTAGCGGGAGCGGGTACGAGCAGTACTTC
TRBJ1-5,NA,TRBV6-5,TRBD1,CASRRDRGNQPQHF,TGTGCCAGCAGAAGGGACAGGGGCAATCAGCCCCAGCATTTT
TRBJ1-3,NA,TRBV28,NA,CASSLFSSGNTIYF,TGTGCCAGCAGTTTATTCAGCTCTGGAAACACCATATATTTT
TRBJ1-1,NA,TRBV7-9,TRBD1,CASTPDGTARTEAFF,TGTGCCAGCACCCCGGACGGGACAGCCCGGACTGAAGCTTTCTTT
TRBJ1-6,NA,TRBV7-9,NA,CASSFPNSPLHF,TGTGCCAGCTCTTTTCCGAATTCACCCCTCCACTTT
TRBJ2-1,NA,TRBV7-2,TRBD2,CASSQRSGGFYNEQFF,TGTGCCAGCAGCCAGAGAAGCGGGGGCTTTTACAATGAGCAGTTCTTC
TRBJ2-5,NA,TRBV24-1,NA,CATSREHQETQYF,TGTGCCACCAGCCGGGAGCACCAAGAGACCCAGTACTTC
TRBJ2-2,NA,TRBV5-1,NA,CASSLDTNTGELFF,TGCGCCAGCAGCTTGGATACGAACACCGGGGAGCTGTTTTTT
TRBJ2-3,NA,TRBV10-3,TRBD2,CAISESASGRNTQYF,TGTGCCATCAGTGAGTCGGCTAGCGGGAGGAATACGCAGTATTTT
TRBJ2-3,NA,TRBV5-4,TRBD2,CASSYYSGSTDTQYF,TGTGCCAGCAGCTACTATAGCGGGAGCACAGATACGCAGTATTTT
TRBJ1-1,NA,TRBV3-1/TRBV3-2,NA,CASSQDQGWNTEAFF,TGTGCCAGCAGCCAAGATCAGGGTTGGAACACTGAAGCTTTCTTT
TRBJ1-5,NA,TRBV19,TRBD1,CASSIGQGRGASNQPQHF,TGTGCCAGTAGTATAGGACAGGGAAGAGGAGCTAGCAATCAGCCCCAGCATTTT
TRBJ1-1,NA,TRBV7-9,NA,CASSLATERTEAFF,TGTGCCAGCAGCTTAGCTACAGAGCGGACTGAAGCTTTCTTT
TRBJ2-1,NA,TRBV5-1,NA,CASSLFAEENEQFF,TGCGCCAGCAGCTTGTTCGCCGAGGAAAATGAGCAGTTCTTC
TRBJ1-1,once,TRBV4-2,NA,CASSLGGRGGTEAFF,TGTGCCAGCAGCCTAGGGGGGAGGGGTGGAACTGAAGCTTTCTTT
TRBJ2-5,NA,TRBV5-6,TRBD2,CASSWGPAGGLETQYF,TGTGCCAGCAGCTGGGGGCCAGCGGGAGGGTTAGAGACCCAGTACTTC
TRBJ2-5,NA,TRBV12-3/TRBV12-4,NA,CASRSREVETQYF,TGTGCCAGCAGGTCAAGAGAGGTGGAGACCCAGTACTTC
TRBJ1-1,few,TRBV2,NA,CASSERPLGVNTEAFF,TGTGCCAGCAGTGAGAGGCCATTAGGGGTGAACACTGAAGCTTTCTTT
TRBJ2-3,NA,TRBV5-1,TRBD2,CASSWAGSGRDTQYF,TGCGCCAGCAGTTGGGCGGGTAGCGGGAGAGATACGCAGTATTTT
TRBJ1-5,NA,TRBV7-9,NA,CASSTSRVSQPQHF,TGTGCCAGCAGCACCTCGAGGGTCAGCCAGCCCCAGCATTTT
TRBJ1-1,NA,TRBV20-1,NA,CSATGYPEAFF,TGCAGTGCCACCGGTTACCCTGAAGCTTTCTTT
TRBJ2-7,NA,TRBV21-1,NA,CASSKEILYEQYF,TGTGCCAGCAGCAAAGAGATACTCTACGAGCAGTACTTC
TRBJ2-5,NA,TRBV7-2,TRBD1,CASRRSGGAGETQYF,TGTGCCAGCAGACGATCAGGGGGCGCGGGGGAGACCCAGTACTTC
TRBJ1-5,NA,TRBV28,NA,CASSFPSSNQPQHF,TGTGCCAGCAGTTTCCCGAGTAGCAATCAGCCCCAGCATTTT